These 16 T cell receptor beta chains were sequenced from one sample in a study of control samples from healthy donors and cancer patients. Assay used: immunoSEQ multiplex PCR; TCRdb lists only in-frame clones, some missing. The table records about 120,000 clones, roughly nine tenths of them present only once. The specimen sequenced was blood. All receptors derive from a man in his fifties or sixties in good health.

The CDR3 spells CASSSLDGGLVYGYTF. For the CDR3, the DNA is TGTGCCAGCAGTTCCCTCGACGGGGGGCTAGTATATGGCTACACCTTC. The rearrangement links TRBV5-4 to TRBJ1-2; TRBD1 might be the D (6 bases). The CDR3 sequence is 16 residues long. Trimming removed 5 bases at V and 5 bases at J, with 22 bases between. The V gene's germline CDR1 is SGHNT and CDR2 YYREEE (reference sequence).

This clone turned up a few times. The chain has TRBV18 and TRBJ2-7; weak D call: TRBD1 (5 bases). The germline V gene has CDR1 KGHSH and CDR2 LQKENI. The CDR3 has 14 amino acids. Deletions cut 3 bases from V and 1 base from J, with 10 bases between. CDR3 sequence reads: CASSPGQGSYEQYF. The CDR3 region has the DNA TGTGCCAGCTCACCGGGTCAGGGATCCTACGAGCAGTACTTC.

This clone showed up just once. The chain couples TRBV7-2 to TRBJ1-1; 11 bases are a match to TRBD1. V was clipped by 3 bases and J by 1 base; unmatched bases: 10. The germline V gene has CDR1 SGHTA and CDR2 FQGNSA. CDR3 length: 18 residues. CDR3 bases: TGTGCCAGCAGCTTGCGCAGGACAGGGGGCGAGGGGAACACTGAAGCTTTCTTT. Protein product: CASSLRRTGGEGNTEAFF.

As concerns this clone: This sample also contains other DNA sequences that code for the same CDR3. V is TRBV14 and J is TRBJ2-5; 8 bases agree with TRBD2. The germline V gene encodes CDR1 SGHDN and CDR2 FVKESK. This CDR3 is built from 17 residues. The trim removed 1 base at V and 1 base at J, leaving 8 bases unmatched. The CDR3 DNA follows: TGTGCCAGCAGCCAAGTGGGTAGCGGGGCTATCCAAGAGACCCAGTACTTC. Protein sequence: CASSQVGSGAIQETQYF.

The chain uses TRBV5-1 and TRBJ1-3; 8 nucleotides align to TRBD1. Germline-derived CDR1 and CDR2 are SGHRS and YFSETQ. The CDR3 is made up of 14 amino acids. With V trimmed by 4 bases and J by 7 bases, 7 bases remained unmatched. The CDR3 spells CASSQTGDRNTIYF. CDR3 nucleotide sequence: TGCGCCAGCAGCCAGACAGGGGACAGGAACACCATATATTTT.

The gene calls are TRBV10-3 and TRBJ1-1; TRBD1 might be the D (5 bases). CDR1 and CDR2 from the germline V gene are ENHRY and SYGVKD. CDR3 length: 14 residues. Trimming removed 10 bases at V and 3 bases at J, with 18 bases between. In DNA, the CDR3 is TGTGCCACCCTTTCGGGGCAGGGATACACTGAAGCTTTCTTT. This encodes CATLSGQGYTEAFF.

This clone occurred once. The chain employs TRBV6-5 and TRBJ1-2; D remains unclear. The CDR3 sequence is 14 residues long. V dropped 7 bases and J dropped 6 bases, with 18 bases sitting between them. CDR1 and CDR2 from the germline V gene are MNHEY and SVGAGI. DNA for the CDR3: TGTGCCAGCACCCCCCCCTCACCACGGAATGGCTACACCTTC. Encoded protein: CASTPPSPRNGYTF.

The CDR3 bases are TGTGCCACCTCCCAGGGCAGCAATGAAAAACTGTTTTTT. Amino acids: CATSQGSNEKLFF. J is TRBJ1-4 and V is TRBV15; TRBD1 might be the D (5 bases). V lost 8 bases and J 5 bases, leaving 12 bases between the germline ends. Germline CDR1 and CDR2: LNHNV and YYDKDF (reference sequence). The CDR3 contains 13 residues.

This chain uses TRBV5-1 with TRBJ1-2; D is ambiguous. This CDR3 is 16 amino acids long. Trimming stripped 5 bases from V and 2 bases from J, with 19 bases between. Germline assignment: CDR1 SGHRS and CDR2 YFSETQ. The CDR3 spells CASSLTPPGGNYGYTF. CDR3 nucleotides: TGCGCCAGCAGTCTTACCCCTCCGGGAGGAAACTATGGCTACACCTTC.

The chain uses TRBV3-1 (or the pseudogene TRBV3-2) and TRBJ2-7; no firm D call. Germline V lookup: CDR1 LGHDT, CDR2 YNNKEL (reference sequence). V lost 4 bases, J lost 6 bases, and 19 bases lay in between. CDR3 length: 15 amino acids. The CDR3 coding sequence is TGTGCCAGCAGCCCTTTGGTCCCGGGTCGGAGCGAGCAGTACTTC. It encodes CASSPLVPGRSEQYF.

The V and J genes are TRBV3-1 (or the pseudogene TRBV3-2) and TRBJ2-5, with D unclear. Germline V lookup: CDR1 LGHDT, CDR2 YNNKEL (reference sequence). Trimming took 2 bases from V and 4 from J, leaving 2 bases between them. This CDR3 is 11 amino acids long. In DNA, the CDR3 is TGTGCCAGCAGCCAAAGAGAGACCCAGTACTTC. It encodes CASSQRETQYF.

The CDR3 sequence is CASKGSGGPYEQYF. The CDR3 DNA sequence: TGCGCCAGCAAAGGTAGCGGGGGCCCCTACGAGCAGTACTTC. V and J are TRBV5-1 and TRBJ2-7; TRBD2 aligns across 9 bases. The J segment lost 2 bases and the V segment lost 6 bases, leaving 6 bases of the junction unmatched. Germline V gene sequence: CDR1 SGHRS, CDR2 YFSETQ. The CDR3 consists of 14 residues.

Notes on this clone: The sample has other DNA sequences that encode this CDR3 too. This chain joins TRBV28 and TRBJ1-1, with 7 bases aligning to TRBD1. This CDR3 has 14 amino acids. With V trimmed by 5 bases and J by 1 base, 4 bases remained unmatched. The germline CDR1 and CDR2 sequences are MDHEN and SYDVKM. CDR3 loop: CASSPGTANTEAFF. The CDR3 DNA follows: TGTGCCAGCAGTCCCGGGACAGCGAACACTGAAGCTTTCTTT.

Only one count was recorded for this clone. The chain recombines TRBV24-1 with TRBJ1-2, with D maybe TRBD1 (5 bases). This CDR3 has 17 residues. The V gene's germline CDR1 is KGHDR and CDR2 SFDVKD. V was shortened by 4 bases and J by 7 bases, with 24 bases between the two germline ends. The chain's CDR3 is CATSDEGTKMGNRGYTF. The DNA for the CDR3 is TGTGCCACCAGTGACGAAGGGACGAAGATGGGGAACCGTGGCTACACCTTC.

This clone was picked up a small number of times. The chain employs TRBV5-1 and TRBJ2-5; a possible D gene is TRBD1 (6 bases). This CDR3 is 16 amino acids long. Trimming removed 0 bases from V and 7 bases from J, with 19 bases in between. The V gene's germline CDR1 is SGHRS and CDR2 YFSETQ. The CDR3 spells CASSLGQAYNPVTQYF. In DNA, the CDR3 is TGCGCCAGCAGCTTGGGACAGGCTTATAATCCGGTGACCCAGTACTTC.

V gene TRBV15 combines with J gene TRBJ2-3; TRBD1 is a possible D gene (6 bases). The CDR3 spans 16 residues. Germline-derived CDR1 and CDR2 are LNHNV and YYDKDF (reference sequence). V was clipped by 1 base and J by 0 bases, with 11 bases between them. CDR3 in amino acids: CATSRVTGLSTDTQYF. CDR3 nucleotide sequence: TGTGCCACCAGCAGAGTAACAGGGCTTAGCACAGATACGCAGTATTTT.